What follows are 21 T cell receptor beta chains derived from one specimen sequenced in a study of beta chain features in type 1 diabetes listed by TCRdb under 2018. The receptor library was made with the immunoSEQ multiplex PCR assay. The High Capacity cDNA Reverse Transcription Kit was used to reverse transcribe all of the isolated RNA, meaning that expressed TCRB transcripts were what got sequenced. TCRdb re-hosts the immuneACCESS table, in-frame sequences only. Its copies lack some clones; in the studies checked, an unresolved V gene accounts for under half of them, and the cause for the rest is not known. This sample is represented by under 250,000 clones; less than 15% of them were singletons. About 0.03% of the sample is held by the ten biggest clonotypes. The sample taken for sequencing was naive CD4+ T cells from blood. In light of the paper, this sample's cell subset or site label describes: true naive CD4+ T cells. The receptors were sampled from a woman aged 40 to 50 in good health.

This clone was observed at least ten times. The chain joins TRBV29-1 to TRBJ2-5; 8 nucleotides line up with TRBD2. This CDR3 region has 13 residues. Germline lookup yields CDR1 SQVTM and CDR2 ANQGSEA. Trimming at V came to 6 bases and at J to 4 bases, leaving 7 bases not matched to a gene. CDR3 region: CSVAHRGGETQYF. The CDR3 coding sequence is TGCAGCGTAGCCCATCGGGGGGGAGAGACCCAGTACTTC.

This clone came up a few times. V and J are TRBV6-5 and TRBJ1-1; D perhaps matches TRBD1 (6 bases). Germline CDR1 is MNHEY and CDR2 is SVGAGI. This CDR3 has 16 amino acids. Trimming stripped 2 bases from V and 5 bases from J, with 18 bases between. CDR3 coding DNA: TGTGCCAGCAGTTACCGGGGTACGCTGAGGGGGACTGAAGCTTTCTTT. Protein product: CASSYRGTLRGTEAFF.

V is TRBV7-9 and J is TRBJ2-4, with D perhaps matching TRBD1 (5 bases). This CDR3 is built from 16 residues. The germline V and J ends were trimmed by 1 base and 0 bases, with 10 bases remaining between them. Germline-derived CDR1 and CDR2 are SEHNR and FQNEAQ (reference sequence). The CDR3 reads CASSLEGSLAKNIQYF. The CDR3 nucleotides read TGTGCCAGCAGCTTAGAGGGGTCCCTAGCCAAAAACATTCAGTACTTC.

The rearrangement links TRBV5-1 to TRBJ2-3; TRBD2 matches 13 bases. Germline V gene sequence: CDR1 SGHRS, CDR2 YFSETQ. This CDR3 spans 17 amino acids. With V trimmed by 2 bases and J by 4 bases, 7 bases remained unmatched. The CDR3 protein is CASSFGRLAGGPDTQYF. In DNA, the CDR3 is TGCGCCAGCAGCTTTGGCCGACTAGCGGGGGGACCAGATACGCAGTATTTT.

The chain joins TRBV21-1 to TRBJ1-1; TRBD1, the D gene given by the table, was not confirmed from the DNA. TRBV21-1 is assigned pseudogene status. The CDR3 is 17 amino acids. The CDR3 reads CASSKPNEQGENTEAFF. In DNA form, the CDR3 reads TGTGCCAGCAGCAAGCCGAACGAACAGGGGGAGAACACTGAAGCTTTCTTT.

Only one count was recorded for this clone. The junction shows a germline mismatch at one end, possibly a read error. Other DNA sequences in the same sample also yield this CDR3. The chain has TRBV7-2 and TRBJ2-1, with 7 bases aligning to TRBD1. CDR1 and CDR2 (germline): SGHTA, FQGNSA. This CDR3 has 14 residues. The CDR3 DNA follows: TGCGCCAGCAGCCCCGACAGGGTCTACAATGAGCAGTTCTTC. Protein sequence: CASSPDRVYNEQFF.

This clone came up a few times. The CDR3 bases are TGTGCCAGCACCAACGGCGGGGATAGTTTCTACGAGCAGTACTTC. It specifies CASTNGGDSFYEQYF. This chain connects TRBV6-6 to TRBJ2-7; weak D call: TRBD2 (6 bases). V gave up 7 bases and J gave up 3 bases, with 19 bases separating them. The CDR3 is 15 residues long. Germline V gene data show CDR1 as MNHNY and CDR2 as SVGAGI (reference sequence).

The V gene is TRBV7-2, the J gene TRBJ2-7; TRBD1 agrees at 7 bases. The CDR3 sequence is 14 residues long. The germline V gene encodes CDR1 SGHTA and CDR2 FQGNSA. The junction had 5 bases not matched to a gene; V was cut back by 5 bases and J by 1 base. The CDR3: CASSQSTGSYEQYF. CDR3 sequence (DNA): TGTGCCAGCAGCCAATCGACAGGGTCCTACGAGCAGTACTTC.

This clone was observed a handful of times. The chain recombines TRBV9 with TRBJ2-7; D is unclear. V dropped 0 bases and J dropped 6 bases, with 10 bases sitting between them. Germline-derived CDR1 and CDR2 are SGDLS and YYNGEE. CDR3 size: 13 residues. The DNA for the CDR3 is TGTGCCAGCAGCGTAGCCGAGCCTGGCGAGCAGTACTTC. Translation: CASSVAEPGEQYF.

This clone was seen a handful of times. The J gene is TRBJ2-7, the V gene TRBV7-2, with 13 bases fitting TRBD2. This CDR3 comprises 18 residues. CDR1 and CDR2 (germline): SGHTA, FQGNSA. J lost 0 bases, V lost 4 bases, and 9 bases had no gene match. CDR3 DNA sequence: TGTGCCAGCAGCTCTCCGCGTGGACTAGCGGGGGTCTCCTACGAGCAGTACTTC. It translates to CASSSPRGLAGVSYEQYF. Combining the CDR3 with reference TRBV7-2 and TRBJ2-7 gives the whole variable domain GAGVSQSPSNKVTEKGKDVELRCDPISGHTALYWYRQSLGQGLEFLIYFQGNSAPDKSGLPSDRFSAERTGGSVSTLTIQRTQQEDSAVYLCASSSPRGLAGVSYEQYFGPGTRLTVT.

V is TRBV7-9 and J is TRBJ2-5; D perhaps matches TRBD2 (5 bases). This CDR3 is 14 amino acids long. With 7 bases removed from V and 0 bases from J, the gap between germline ends came to 12 bases. Looked up from germline, CDR1 is SEHNR and CDR2 is FQNEAQ (reference sequence). DNA of the CDR3: TGTGCCAGCAACTTGGGAGCGTACCAAGAGACCCAGTACTTC. The encoded protein is CASNLGAYQETQYF.

This clone was seen a handful of times. The chain joins TRBV9 to TRBJ2-7; 8 bases match TRBD1. CDR3 length: 14 residues. After removal of 4 bases from V and 3 bases from J, the junction contained 6 bases not matched to a gene. Germline values: CDR1 SGDLS, CDR2 YYNGEE. The CDR3 DNA follows: TGTGCCAGCAGCCCCGGACAGGGATACTACGAGCAGTACTTC. Translated: CASSPGQGYYEQYF.

As concerns this clone: The same CDR3 also results from other DNA sequences found in this sample. The J gene is TRBJ2-1, the V gene TRBV7-2; D is perhaps TRBD1 (6 bases). CDR1 SGHTA and CDR2 FQGNSA come from the germline V gene. The V end was cut by 2 bases, the J end by 6 bases, with 8 bases between. The CDR3 has 13 residues. DNA for the CDR3: TGTGCCAGCAGCTTACGAGGGGGCAATGAGCAGTTCTTC. Amino acids: CASSLRGGNEQFF.

The J gene is TRBJ1-5, the V gene TRBV5-4, with a tentative D call TRBD1 (5 bases). Trimming pared 3 bases from V and 3 bases from J, leaving 10 bases between. Germline V gives CDR1 SGHNT, CDR2 YYREEE (reference sequence). The CDR3 runs 14 residues. CDR3 nucleotide sequence: TGTGCCAGCAGCTCGGGGGGGACCAATCAGCCCCAGCATTTT. This codes for CASSSGGTNQPQHF.

The gene calls are TRBV10-3 and TRBJ2-5, with D possibly being TRBD2 (6 bases). Germline V gene sequence: CDR1 ENHRY, CDR2 SYGVKD. The germline V and J ends were trimmed by 10 bases and 2 bases, with 14 bases remaining between them. CDR3 size: 13 residues. CDR3 sequence reads: CATSTAGQETQYF. CDR3 nucleotides: TGTGCCACGAGCACGGCGGGGCAAGAGACCCAGTACTTC.

This clone has only a few counts. This chain uses TRBV9 with TRBJ2-1, with TRBD2 matching over 7 bases. CDR3 length: 15 residues. Germline V gene sequence: CDR1 SGDLS, CDR2 YYNGEE. The junction had 14 bases not matched to a gene; V was cut back by 4 bases and J by 10 bases. CDR3 sequence: CASSRLRELGREQFF. The DNA for the CDR3 is TGTGCCAGCAGCCGGTTGCGGGAGCTGGGTCGAGAGCAGTTCTTC.

The chain links TRBV1 to TRBJ2-7; the table calls TRBD2, which could not be checked here. TRBV1 is designated a pseudogene. This CDR3 is built from 18 residues. CDR3 in amino acids: CTSSQDSPSGTRGYEQYF. Here the CDR3 DNA reads TGCACCAGCAGCCAAGATTCACCCTCCGGGACTAGGGGCTACGAGCAGTACTTC.

The CDR3 sequence: CASSGSGGSQETQYF. The CDR3, as DNA: TGTGCCAGCAGCGGTAGCGGGGGAAGCCAAGAGACCCAGTACTTC. V and J are TRBV9 and TRBJ2-5; 9 nucleotides line up with TRBD2. Germline trimming cut 3 bases from V and 1 base from J; bases unmatched to any gene: 4. The CDR3 runs to 15 residues. Germline-derived CDR1 and CDR2 are SGDLS and YYNGEE.

The V gene is TRBV4-3, the J gene TRBJ1-5; 7 nucleotides align to TRBD1. The CDR3 is 14 amino acids. V lost 3 bases and J lost 6; bases outside the gene matches: 5. From germline, CDR1 is LGHNA and CDR2 YSLEER. The CDR3 DNA is TGCGCCAGCAGCCACCGACAGGGCGGTCAGCCCCAGCATTTT. Its protein product is CASSHRQGGQPQHF.

The chain recombines TRBV5-1 with TRBJ2-2; tentative D call: TRBD1 (7 bases). CDR1 is SGHRS and CDR2 is YFSETQ in the germline V gene. The CDR3 covers 16 residues. V lost 3 bases and J 1 base, leaving 13 bases between the germline ends. In nucleotides, the CDR3 is TGCGCCAGCAGCTCTCCAGGGGGGATGAACACCGGGGAGCTGTTTTTT. Amino acids: CASSSPGGMNTGELFF. Full variable domain (outside the CDR3, taken from reference TRBV5-1 and TRBJ2-2): KAGVTQTPRYLIKTRGQQVTLSCSPISGHRSVSWYQQTPGQGLQFLFEYFSETQRNKGNFPGRFSGRQFSNSRSEMNVSTLELGDSALYLCASSSPGGMNTGELFFGEGSRLTVL.

This clone was observed a few times. The chain couples TRBV7-8 to TRBJ1-2; 10 bases agree with TRBD1. With 1 base clipped from V and 7 bases from J, the junction kept 9 bases outside the gene matches. This CDR3 is 16 amino acids long. Germline CDR1 and CDR2: SGHVS and FQNEAQ. The DNA of the CDR3 is TGTGCCAGCAGCTTAGACCGGGACAGGGGATGGGGTGGCTACACCTTC. Protein product: CASSLDRDRGWGGYTF.